A single sample is the source of the 28 T cell receptor beta chains below, sequenced in a study of shared clonotypes between healthy human individuals. Terminally differentiated effector memory CD45RA+ cells were excluded by CCR7 positive selection of CD45RO-negative cells. Only in-frame clones appear in the TCRdb table, and some are missing; sequencing was by immunoSEQ multiplex PCR. Of about 2.1 million clones in the sample, under 95% were seen once. Sequences were obtained from naive CD8+ T cells from PBMCs. These receptors all stem from a man aged 18 to 35 in good health. Some clones in this sample may be carry-over from other donors' samples.

The chain is built from TRBV18 and TRBJ2-7, with 15 bases that match TRBD2. Per germline, CDR1 KGHSH and CDR2 LQKENI. The V segment lost 3 bases and the J segment 4 bases; nucleotides outside the gene matches: 7. CDR3 length: 17 residues. Here the CDR3 DNA reads TGTGCCAGCTCACCGAGCGCCGGGACTAGCGGGAGGTACGAGCAGTACTTC. This sequence encodes CASSPSAGTSGRYEQYF.

The chain couples TRBV7-9 to TRBJ2-7, with D tentatively TRBD2 (5 bases). The V end lost 1 base, the J end lost 6 bases, and 19 bases lay between the germline ends. This CDR3 is 16 amino acids long. Germline V gives CDR1 SEHNR, CDR2 FQNEAQ (reference sequence). CDR3 DNA: TGTGCCAGCAGCTTAGACCCTAGCTTCGTTACGTTCGAGCAGTACTTC. Amino acids: CASSLDPSFVTFEQYF.

The table lists this clone with a count of one. Here the CDR3 DNA reads TGTGCCAGTAGCGAAGGGGGGCTAGGGCAGTTCTTC. Its protein is CASSEGGLGQFF. The chain combines TRBV19 with TRBJ2-1; either TRBD1 or TRBD2 may supply D (6 bases each). The CDR3 is 12 amino acids. Trimming took off 6 bases at V and 12 bases at J, with 15 bases between the two ends. Germline V gene sequence: CDR1 LNHDA, CDR2 SQIVND (reference sequence).

The CDR3 nucleotides are TGCGCCAGCAGTGGACCGACCGACTACAATGAGCAGTTCTTC. Translated, it gives CASSGPTDYNEQFF. The rearrangement links TRBV10-1 to TRBJ2-1; D remains ambiguous. The CDR3 length is 14 residues. The germline V gene has CDR1 WNHNN and CDR2 SYGVQD (reference sequence). Trimming removed 4 bases from V and 3 bases from J, with 10 bases in between.

This clone appeared a single time. The chain carries TRBV28 and TRBJ2-1; D not resolved. The CDR3 length is 15 residues. In germline, CDR1 is MDHEN, CDR2 SYDVKM. V dropped 3 bases and J dropped 8 bases, with 17 bases sitting between them. As DNA, the CDR3 is TGTGCCAGCAGTTTCGAGTTTTCTCTCGCAGATGAGCAGTTCTTC. Its translation is CASSFEFSLADEQFF.

CDR3: CASSLSPGTNTGELFF. DNA for the CDR3: TGTGCCAGCAGCTTATCCCCGGGGACGAACACCGGGGAGCTGTTTTTT. J is TRBJ2-2 and V is TRBV11-2; D may be TRBD2 (5 bases). CDR1 and CDR2 from the germline V gene are SGHAT and FQNNGV. This CDR3 is built from 16 residues. Trimming stripped 2 bases from V and 0 bases from J, with 10 bases between.

The chain combines TRBV11-2 with TRBJ2-2; TRBD2 matches at 7 bases. Per germline, CDR1 SGHAT and CDR2 FQNNGV. With 4 bases clipped from V and 4 bases from J, the junction kept 9 bases outside the gene matches. The CDR3 totals 16 residues. The DNA of the CDR3 is TGTGCCAGCAGCTCCTGGGGGGGTATCGGCACCGGGGAGCTGTTTTTT. This sequence encodes CASSSWGGIGTGELFF.

The rearrangement uses TRBV6-1 and TRBJ2-1; a possible D gene is TRBD2 (5 bases). CDR1 is MNHNS and CDR2 is SASEGT in the germline V gene. This CDR3 region has 14 residues. Trimming removed 6 bases at V and 0 bases at J, with 9 bases between. The CDR3 is CASRPAVSYNEQFF. As DNA, the CDR3 is TGTGCCAGCAGGCCAGCGGTCTCCTACAATGAGCAGTTCTTC.

This clone was counted only a few times. This chain links TRBV27 with TRBJ2-7; D remains unclear. Germline-derived CDR1 and CDR2 are MNHEY and SMNVEV (reference sequence). This CDR3 is 13 amino acids long. The V end was cut by 0 bases, the J end by 7 bases, with 10 bases between. In nucleotides, the CDR3 is TGTGCCAGCAGTTTATCGGGCCCCGCGGAGCAGTACTTC. It specifies CASSLSGPAEQYF.

This clone was found once. This chain links TRBV19 with TRBJ2-1; 11 bases are a match to TRBD2. Germline loops: CDR1 LNHDA, CDR2 SQIVND (reference sequence). The J segment lost 7 bases and the V segment lost 7 bases, leaving 9 bases of the junction unmatched. The CDR3 totals 15 residues. CDR3 sequence reads: CASTYSGTSGNEQFF. The CDR3 nucleotides are TGTGCCAGTACTTATTCCGGGACTAGCGGAAATGAGCAGTTCTTC. The variable domain in full, with the rest retrieved from reference TRBV19 and TRBJ2-1, is DGGITQSPKYLFRKEGQNVTLSCEQNLNHDAMYWYRQDPGQGLRLIYYSQIVNDFQKGDIAEGYSVSREKKESFPLTVTSAQKNPTAFYLCASTYSGTSGNEQFFGPGTRLTVL.

The J gene is TRBJ1-2, the V gene TRBV5-6; D unclear. The CDR3 spans 11 residues. Germline CDR1 SGHDT, CDR2 YYEEEE. Trimming removed 4 bases from V and 7 bases from J, with 8 bases in between. The CDR3 DNA reads TGTGCCAGCAGCCTACAAGGTGGCTACACCTTC. Protein product: CASSLQGGYTF.

Points on this clone: The sample holds other DNA sequences that translate to the same CDR3. This chain uses TRBV27 with TRBJ2-1; D not certain. The CDR3 extends over 15 amino acids. V dropped 0 bases and J dropped 2 bases, with 8 bases sitting between them. CDR1 and CDR2 (germline): MNHEY, SMNVEV (reference sequence). The CDR3 DNA follows: TGTGCCAGCAGTTTATCTAGCCGTGCCTACAATGAGCAGTTCTTC. This sequence encodes CASSLSSRAYNEQFF.

The V and J genes are TRBV2 and TRBJ1-2; 7 nucleotides agree with TRBD1. Per germline, CDR1 SNHLY and CDR2 FYNNEI. The CDR3 length is 15 residues. Losses at the gene ends were 2 bases for V and 4 bases for J; bases not matched to a gene: 7. CDR3 nucleotide sequence: TGTGCCAGCAGTGAAAGGGACAGCTTAATCTATGGCTACACCTTC. It yields the protein CASSERDSLIYGYTF.

CDR3 loop: CASSFREGPEQYF. Written as DNA, the CDR3 is TGTGCCAGCAGTTTTCGGGAGGGCCCCGAGCAGTACTTC. V usage is TRBV28 and J usage is TRBJ2-7, with 8 bases fitting TRBD2. The ends lost 3 bases at V and 6 bases at J; junction bases unmatched: 4. From germline, CDR1 is MDHEN and CDR2 SYDVKM. CDR3 length: 13 amino acids.

The chain couples TRBV7-9 to TRBJ1-4, with D possibly TRBD1 on 5 matching bases. Germline V gene sequence: CDR1 SEHNR, CDR2 FQNEAQ (reference sequence). The CDR3 loop spans 18 amino acids. The V end lost 1 base, the J end lost 0 bases, and 15 bases lay between the germline ends. The CDR3 DNA reads as TGTGCCAGCAGCTTAGTTTATCGGGGGTTTGCAACTAATGAAAAACTGTTTTTT. Translated: CASSLVYRGFATNEKLFF.

The rearrangement links TRBV28 to TRBJ1-5, with D perhaps TRBD1 (5 bases). The ends were cut back, 3 bases at V and 1 base at J, with 13 bases in the middle. Germline assignment: CDR1 MDHEN and CDR2 SYDVKM. The CDR3 consists of 16 residues. CDR3 DNA sequence: TGTGCCAGCAGTTTGTGGGCAGGGAGAAGCAATCAGCCCCAGCATTTT. Its protein product is CASSLWAGRSNQPQHF. The full variable domain, with the rest looked up from reference TRBV28 and TRBJ1-5, is DVKVTQSSRYLVKRTGEKVFLECVQDMDHENMFWYRQDPGLGLRLIYFSYDVKMKEKGDIPEGYSVSREKKERFSLILESASTNQTSMYLCASSLWAGRSNQPQHFGDGTRLSIL.

The gene calls are TRBV28 and TRBJ2-1; either TRBD1 or TRBD2 may fit D (6 bases each). The V gene lost 1 base and the J gene lost 9 bases, with 19 bases spanning the gap. This CDR3 has 16 amino acids. The V gene's germline CDR1 is MDHEN and CDR2 SYDVKM. The CDR3 is CASSLSSWGAGTEQFF. The CDR3 DNA reads as TGTGCCAGCAGTTTATCCTCCTGGGGGGCGGGAACTGAGCAGTTCTTC. The full variable domain, its missing parts supplied by reference TRBV28 and TRBJ2-1, is DVKVTQSSRYLVKRTGEKVFLECVQDMDHENMFWYRQDPGLGLRLIYFSYDVKMKEKGDIPEGYSVSREKKERFSLILESASTNQTSMYLCASSLSSWGAGTEQFFGPGTRLTVL.

Comments on this clone: Additional DNA sequences in this sample encode the identical CDR3. CDR3 DNA sequence: TGTGCCAGCAGCTTAGTTCAGGGGAACTATGGCTACACCTTC. Its protein is CASSLVQGNYGYTF. V and J are TRBV7-9 and TRBJ1-2; a weak D match, TRBD1 (6 bases). CDR1 and CDR2 (germline): SEHNR, FQNEAQ (reference sequence). The length of the CDR3 is 14 residues. V lost 1 base, J lost 2 bases, and 8 bases lay in between.

The chain has TRBV9 and TRBJ2-2; D possibly uses TRBD1 or TRBD2 (5 bases each). Looked up from germline, CDR1 is SGDLS and CDR2 is YYNGEE. This CDR3 comprises 15 residues. With 7 bases removed from V and 0 bases from J, the gap between germline ends came to 13 bases. This CDR3 is CASGRGSANTGELFF. CDR3 nucleotide sequence: TGTGCCAGCGGTCGGGGCAGCGCGAACACCGGGGAGCTGTTTTTT.

The rearrangement uses TRBV28 and TRBJ2-2; maybe TRBD2 (5 bases). The CDR3 extends over 19 amino acids. Germline-derived CDR1 and CDR2 are MDHEN and SYDVKM. V was shortened by 2 bases and J by 0 bases, with 19 bases between the two germline ends. DNA of the CDR3: TGTGCCAGCAGTTTAATTGGGGTGGGAGATAGCCCGAACACCGGGGAGCTGTTTTTT. It encodes CASSLIGVGDSPNTGELFF.

The count of this clone is one. The V and J genes are TRBV27 and TRBJ2-3; D call uncertain. The CDR3 has 12 amino acids. The germline V gene has CDR1 MNHEY and CDR2 SMNVEV (reference sequence). V shed 8 bases and J shed 2 bases, with 8 bases lying between them. The CDR3 DNA is TGTGCCAGCGGTAGGGCCACAGATACGCAGTATTTT. Amino acids: CASGRATDTQYF.

The V call is TRBV7-5, the J call TRBJ2-7; the D segment call TRBD2 is taken from the table without a DNA check. TRBV7-5 is an annotated pseudogene. This CDR3 is 19 amino acids long. In DNA, the CDR3 is TGTGTCAGAACCTCCCCGGGACTAGCGGTTCCCCCCCCCTCCTACGAGCAGTACTTC. It codes for CVRTSPGLAVPPPSYEQYF.

The chain couples TRBV7-9 to TRBJ2-1; 11 nucleotides match TRBD2. CDR1 and CDR2 from the germline V gene are SEHNR and FQNEAQ (reference sequence). The CDR3 is made up of 19 amino acids. The trim removed 1 base at V and 2 bases at J, leaving 10 bases unmatched. This CDR3 reads CASSLGLLAGAHTYNEQFF. CDR3 nucleotides: TGTGCCAGCAGCTTAGGGCTACTAGCGGGAGCCCACACCTACAATGAGCAGTTCTTC.

V gene TRBV6-5 combines with J gene TRBJ2-7; weak D call: TRBD1 (5 bases). The germline CDR1 and CDR2 sequences are MNHEY and SVGAGI. V was shortened by 8 bases and J by 3 bases, with 14 bases between the two germline ends. There are 13 residues in the CDR3. As DNA, the CDR3 is TGTGCCAGCGCCCCCCAGGGTTACTACGAGCAGTACTTC. This gives the protein CASAPQGYYEQYF.

This clone was detected once. CDR3 sequence reads: CASSISRTGIGEQYF. In nucleotides, the CDR3 is TGTGCCAGTAGTATATCGAGGACAGGGATCGGCGAGCAGTACTTC. V and J are TRBV19 and TRBJ2-7; 8 nucleotides align to TRBD1. The J segment lost 6 bases and the V segment lost 2 bases, leaving 9 bases of the junction unmatched. The V gene's germline CDR1 is LNHDA and CDR2 SQIVND (reference sequence). CDR3 length equals 15 residues.

This clone was counted a single time. The chain carries TRBV27 and TRBJ2-2; 16 bases line up with TRBD2. The V gene's germline CDR1 is MNHEY and CDR2 SMNVEV (reference sequence). This CDR3 has 16 amino acids. V lost 6 bases to trimming and J lost 7 bases; unmatched junction nucleotides: 5. The CDR3 protein is CASSPGLAGGFGELFF. Here the CDR3 DNA reads TGTGCCAGCAGCCCGGGACTAGCGGGAGGGTTCGGGGAGCTGTTTTTT.

The genes are TRBV28 and TRBJ2-7; D ambiguous. CDR3 length: 14 amino acids. The V end was cut by 7 bases, the J end by 2 bases, with 15 bases between. Germline CDR1 is MDHEN and CDR2 is SYDVKM. This chain's CDR3 is CASNMEQYPYEQYF. The CDR3 bases are TGTGCCAGCAATATGGAACAATACCCCTACGAGCAGTACTTC. Filled out from reference TRBV28 and TRBJ2-7, the complete variable domain reads DVKVTQSSRYLVKRTGEKVFLECVQDMDHENMFWYRQDPGLGLRLIYFSYDVKMKEKGDIPEGYSVSREKKERFSLILESASTNQTSMYLCASNMEQYPYEQYFGPGTRLTVT.

The CDR3: CASSPSGLAGELFF. For the CDR3, the DNA is TGTGCCAGCAGCCCTAGCGGGTTGGCCGGGGAGCTGTTTTTT. This chain uses TRBV11-2 with TRBJ2-2; 8 bases agree with TRBD2. V dropped 5 bases and J dropped 6; count of bases not matched to a gene: 5. The CDR3 sequence is 14 residues long. Germline assignment: CDR1 SGHAT and CDR2 FQNNGV.